This is a list of T cell receptor beta chains from one sample in a study of shared clonotypes between healthy human individuals. Produced via immunoSEQ multiplex PCR; TCRdb's table is partial and in-frame only. This table has about 2.4 million clones, over 85% appearing once. The sample was naive CD4+ T cells from PBMCs. The receptors come from a man between 18 and 35 years old in good health. Some clones in this sample may be carry-over from other donors' samples. Both conserved end residues are part of each CDR3. The order of the fields is V gene, D gene, J gene, clone size, CDR3 protein, CDR3 DNA. A D gene is named only where the DNA matches it firmly. Some rows have no size entry. The others give once, few or many, or a class for an expanded clone.

>TRBV6-1|NA|TRBJ2-1|NA
CAGSRTNEQFF
TGTGCCGGGTCCCGGACCAATGAGCAGTTCTTC
>TRBV5-6|NA|TRBJ1-2|NA
CASSASQGSYGYTF
TGTGCCAGCAGCGCCTCGCAGGGATCCTATGGCTACACCTTC
>TRBV28|TRBD1|TRBJ2-4|NA
CASRLPGQLQYF
TGTGCCAGCAGACTCCCGGGACAGTTACAGTACTTC
>TRBV15|NA|TRBJ1-3|NA
CATSRDLRGRDSGNTIYF
TGTGCCACCAGCAGAGATCTCCGGGGGCGGGACTCTGGAAACACCATATATTTT
>TRBV18|NA|TRBJ2-2|NA
CASSKDRNTGELFF
TGTGCCAGCTCAAAGGACCGGAACACCGGGGAGCTGTTTTTT
>TRBV2|NA|TRBJ2-1|NA
CASSRDAFDDNEQFF
TGTGCCAGCAGTCGTGACGCCTTCGACGACAATGAGCAGTTCTTC
>TRBV29-1|NA|TRBJ2-1|NA
CSVAGGNEQFF
TGCAGCGTAGCAGGGGGGAATGAGCAGTTCTTC
>TRBV4-1|NA|TRBJ2-1|NA
CASSLAAGPPFF
TGCGCCAGCAGCCTCGCAGCGGGCCCCCCGTTCTTC
>TRBV28|NA|TRBJ1-1|NA
CASRTLQGGNTEAFF
TGTGCCAGCAGGACCCTACAGGGTGGGAACACTGAAGCTTTCTTT
>TRBV10-1|NA|TRBJ2-3|once
CASSDSTDTQYF
TGCGCCAGCAGTGACAGCACAGATACGCAGTATTTT
>TRBV5-1|NA|TRBJ1-1|few
CASSLGGAGTEAFF
TGCGCCAGCAGCTTGGGAGGGGCCGGCACTGAAGCTTTCTTT
>TRBV6-5|NA|TRBJ2-1|NA
CASSSMTRHEQFF
TGTGCCAGCAGCTCGATGACTAGGCATGAGCAGTTCTTC
>TRBV7-2|NA|TRBJ1-1|NA
CASSLVPRNTEAFF
TGTGCCAGCAGCTTAGTACCCCGGAACACTGAAGCTTTCTTT
>TRBV28|TRBD2|TRBJ2-2|NA
CASSHYLAGVAADTGELFF
TGTGCCAGCAGTCACTATTTAGCGGGAGTGGCGGCAGACACCGGGGAGCTGTTTTTT
>TRBV13|TRBD1|TRBJ1-3|once
CASSLGDRNGNTIYF
TGTGCCAGCAGCTTAGGGGACAGGAACGGAAACACCATATATTTT
>TRBV19|TRBD1|TRBJ1-5|once
CASSLRQGEQPQHF
TGTGCCAGTAGTCTACGACAGGGCGAACAGCCCCAGCATTTT
>TRBV7-2|NA|TRBJ1-5|NA
CASSRTVNQPQHF
TGTGCCAGCAGCCGGACAGTCAATCAGCCCCAGCATTTT
>TRBV16|NA|TRBJ2-1|NA
CASSQIEKNEQFF
TGTGCCAGCAGCCAAATCGAAAAGAATGAGCAGTTCTTC
>TRBV7-9|NA|TRBJ2-7|NA
CASSPTATYEQYF
TGTGCCAGCAGCCCGACCGCCACCTACGAGCAGTACTTC
>TRBV19|NA|TRBJ1-1|NA
CASKNRLNTEAFF
TGTGCCAGTAAAAACAGACTGAACACTGAAGCTTTCTTT
>TRBV29-1|NA|TRBJ2-5|NA
CSVVRGATQYF
TGCAGCGTTGTGCGCGGGGCGACCCAGTACTTC
>TRBV30|TRBD1|TRBJ1-5|NA
CAWSADRGQPQHF
TGTGCCTGGAGCGCAGACAGGGGTCAGCCCCAGCATTTT
>TRBV7-2|NA|TRBJ2-1|NA
CASSLSLILQGVQFF
TGTGCCAGCAGCTTAAGCCTCATTCTTCAGGGAGTGCAGTTCTTC
>TRBV18|TRBD1|TRBJ2-2|NA
CASSPQGQGTGELFF
TGTGCCAGCTCACCACAGGGACAGGGCACCGGGGAGCTGTTTTTT
>TRBV15|NA|TRBJ2-1|NA
CATSRDPNWEQFF
TGTGCCACCAGCAGAGACCCCAATTGGGAGCAGTTCTTC
>TRBV7-2|TRBD1|TRBJ2-3|NA
CASSSTRDSTQYF
TGTGCCAGCAGCAGTACCCGGGACAGTACGCAGTATTTT
>TRBV7-9|NA|TRBJ1-2|NA
CASSQTGGANYGYTF
TGTGCCAGCAGCCAAACGGGGGGAGCTAACTATGGCTACACCTTC
>TRBV5-5|NA|TRBJ2-5|NA
CASSLLPGWGSTQYF
TGTGCCAGCAGCTTGTTACCAGGCTGGGGGTCGACCCAGTACTTC
>TRBV6-1|TRBD1|TRBJ1-6|NA
CASTDRGAWNSPLHF
TGTGCCAGCACCGACAGGGGTGCCTGGAATTCACCCCTCCACTTT
>TRBV6-5|TRBD1|TRBJ1-1|NA
CASSTTGQGVTEAFF
TGTGCCAGCAGTACAACGGGACAGGGGGTCACTGAAGCTTTCTTT
>TRBV10-3|TRBD1|TRBJ1-6|NA
CAISSTGDNSPLHF
TGTGCCATCAGCTCGACAGGGGATAATTCACCCCTCCACTTT
>TRBV5-1|TRBD2|TRBJ2-5|NA
CASSFSLAGETQYF
TGCGCCAGCAGCTTCTCTCTAGCGGGGGAGACCCAGTACTTC
>TRBV28|NA|TRBJ2-3|NA
CASSGGVATDTQYF
TGTGCCAGCAGCGGCGGGGTTGCGACAGATACGCAGTATTTT
>TRBV28|TRBD2|TRBJ2-1|once
CASNRPGLAGGNEQFF
TGTGCCAGCAACCGTCCGGGACTAGCGGGAGGGAATGAGCAGTTCTTC
>TRBV19|TRBD1|TRBJ2-7|NA
CASSIERTGATEQYF
TGTGCCAGTAGTATAGAGAGGACAGGGGCCACCGAGCAGTACTTC
>TRBV7-9|TRBD2|TRBJ2-5|NA
CASSSSNSGRVEETQYF
TGTGCCAGCAGCTCCAGTAATAGCGGGAGGGTAGAAGAGACCCAGTACTTC
>TRBV18|NA|TRBJ2-1|NA
CASSPGTYNEQFF
TGTGCCAGCTCACCCGGGACTTACAATGAGCAGTTCTTC
>TRBV6-9|TRBD2|TRBJ2-1|once
CASSHLVAGVPHNEQFF
TGTGCCAGCAGTCACCTTGTAGCGGGAGTTCCCCACAATGAGCAGTTCTTC
>TRBV9|NA|TRBJ1-4|NA
CASSVEGRVPTNEKLFF
TGTGCCAGCAGCGTAGAGGGGAGGGTTCCAACTAATGAAAAACTGTTTTTT
>TRBV5-1|NA|TRBJ1-2|NA
CASSLASPMGDGYTF
TGCGCCAGCAGCTTGGCCAGTCCCATGGGAGATGGCTACACCTTC
>TRBV11-2|NA|TRBJ2-3|NA
CASSFRQDNARTDTQYF
TGTGCCAGCAGCTTCCGACAGGACAACGCACGCACAGATACGCAGTATTTT
>TRBV18|NA|TRBJ1-1|NA
CASSPDGGKNTEAFF
TGTGCCAGCTCACCGGACGGGGGCAAGAACACTGAAGCTTTCTTT
>TRBV11-2|NA|TRBJ2-7|NA
CASSTAGAEQYF
TGTGCCAGCAGCACCGCAGGGGCCGAGCAGTACTTC
>TRBV20-1|NA|TRBJ2-5|NA
CSHRLGETQYF
TGCAGCCACCGACTAGGAGAGACCCAGTACTTC
>TRBV9|TRBD2|TRBJ2-1|NA
CASSVAGGGYNEQFF
TGTGCCAGCAGCGTGGCGGGAGGGGGTTACAATGAGCAGTTCTTC
>TRBV5-4|NA|TRBJ2-7|NA
CASSSGGVAYEQYF
TGTGCCAGCAGCTCGGGCGGGGTGGCCTACGAGCAGTACTTC
>TRBV5-4|NA|TRBJ2-1|NA
CASSSGRSYNEQFF
TGTGCCAGCAGCTCCGGACGCTCCTACAATGAGCAGTTCTTC
>TRBV5-4|TRBD1|TRBJ1-1|NA
CASSLGGTANTEAFF
TGTGCCAGCAGCTTGGGGGGGACAGCGAACACTGAAGCTTTCTTT
>TRBV7-2|NA|TRBJ2-3|NA
CASSSQYRESSSLF
TGTGCCAGCAGCTCTCAGTACAGGGAGTCGTCGTCCCTTTTT
>TRBV29-1|NA|TRBJ2-5|NA
CSGYSGGETQYF
TGCAGCGGATATAGCGGAGGAGAGACCCAGTACTTC
>TRBV11-2|TRBD1|TRBJ2-3|NA
CASSLQGAGDTQYF
TGTGCCAGCAGTTTACAGGGGGCGGGAGATACGCAGTATTTT
>TRBV25-1|TRBD1|TRBJ1-2|NA
CASSELGQGTNYGYTF
TGTGCCAGCAGCGAACTAGGACAGGGAACCAACTATGGCTACACCTTC
>TRBV10-3|NA|TRBJ2-7|NA
CAISSGLSFLGEYF
TGTGCCATCAGTTCGGGACTGTCCTTCCTCGGGGAGTACTTC
>TRBV30|TRBD1|TRBJ2-5|NA
CAWSVGGPRTQYF
TGTGCCTGGAGTGTAGGGGGCCCAAGGACCCAGTACTTC